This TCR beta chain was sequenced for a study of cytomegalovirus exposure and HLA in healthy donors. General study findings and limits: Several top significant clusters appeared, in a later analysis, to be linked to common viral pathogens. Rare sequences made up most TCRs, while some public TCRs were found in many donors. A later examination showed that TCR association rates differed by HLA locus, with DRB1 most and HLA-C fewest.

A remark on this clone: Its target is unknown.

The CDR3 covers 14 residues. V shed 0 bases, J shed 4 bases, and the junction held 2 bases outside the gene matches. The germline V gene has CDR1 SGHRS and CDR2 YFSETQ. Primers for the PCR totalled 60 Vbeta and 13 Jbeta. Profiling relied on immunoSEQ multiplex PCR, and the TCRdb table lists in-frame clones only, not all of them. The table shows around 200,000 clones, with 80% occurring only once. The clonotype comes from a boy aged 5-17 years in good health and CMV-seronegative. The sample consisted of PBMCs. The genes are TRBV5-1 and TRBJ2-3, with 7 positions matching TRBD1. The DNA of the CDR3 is TGCGCCAGCAGCTTGGCTGACAGGGCAGATACGCAGTATTTT. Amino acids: CASSLADRADTQYF.